These T cell receptor beta chains were read from a single sample in a study of OX40 agonist ivuxolimab in advanced cancers. Here immunoSEQ multiplex PCR was the method, and the copy in TCRdb shows in-frame clones only, minus some. The sample lists tens of thousands of clones, 84% occurring once. The sequenced sample was CD4+ or CD8+ T cells sorted from blood, obtained in a trial of the OX40 agonist ivuxolimab. The source of these receptors is an adult with an advanced solid tumor such as melanoma, head and neck, liver or kidney cancer. Each CDR3 is given with its conserved first and last residue. Fields, in order: clone size, CDR3 length, J gene, V gene, CDR3 protein. The listing skips clone size in some rows; elsewhere it reads once, few, many or a size class.

-,15,TRBJ1-1,TRBV11-2,CASSRAQGRNTEAFF
few,12,TRBJ1-1,TRBV29-1,CSVVRGGTEAFF
-,14,TRBJ1-1,TRBV18,CASSRREVILEAFF
-,14,TRBJ1-4,TRBV5-1,CASSLRDSNEKLFF
-,18,TRBJ2-3,TRBV21-1,CASSKAREGSTSTDTQYF
-,15,TRBJ1-2,TRBV27,CASSHGPVTNYGYTF
-,14,TRBJ2-7,TRBV7-2,CASTLGQGRYEQYF
-,15,TRBJ1-1,TRBV11-2,CASSFAPRDSLEAFF
-,17,TRBJ1-4,TRBV23-1,CASSQSVGEATNEKLFF
few,17,TRBJ2-2,TRBV5-4,CASSPKRTGSNTGELFF
-,14,TRBJ1-5,TRBV6-5,CASSYGQGNQPQHF
-,10,TRBJ2-1,TRBV20-1,CSASDNEQFF
-,19,TRBJ1-2,TRBV10-3,CAISPRQGSSELTNYGYTF
-,13,TRBJ1-1,TRBV30,CAWSVRGGTEAFF
-,16,TRBJ1-6,TRBV4-2,CASSQGGQGYNSPLHF
-,13,TRBJ2-1,TRBV5-1,CASSFSGYNEQFF
once,14,TRBJ1-2,TRBV4-3,CASSQDRGEDGYTF
medium-sized,16,TRBJ1-2,TRBV4-2,CASSQDQPQGNYGYTF
-,17,TRBJ1-1,TRBV18,CASSPRQGGLLNTEAFF
once,13,TRBJ1-4,TRBV4-2,CASSRQVLEKLFF
-,15,TRBJ1-5,TRBV10-3,CAISESGTGVQPQHF